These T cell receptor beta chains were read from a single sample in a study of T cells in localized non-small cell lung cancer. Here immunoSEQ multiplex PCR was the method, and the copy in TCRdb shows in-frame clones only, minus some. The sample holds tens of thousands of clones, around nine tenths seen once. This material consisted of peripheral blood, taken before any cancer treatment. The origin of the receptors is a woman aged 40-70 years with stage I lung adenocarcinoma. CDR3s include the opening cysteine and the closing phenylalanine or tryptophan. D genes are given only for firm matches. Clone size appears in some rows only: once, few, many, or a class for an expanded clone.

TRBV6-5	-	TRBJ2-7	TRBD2	TGTGCCAGCAGTTACGAGGCTGGGGGCGGGAGGAGCGAGCAGTACTTC	CASSYEAGGGRSEQYF
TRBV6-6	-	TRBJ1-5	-	TGTGCCAGCAGTTTCTTATCCGGGACCCAGCCCCAGCATTTT	CASSFLSGTQPQHF
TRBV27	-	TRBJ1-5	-	TGTGCCAGCAGTTTCGAAGGGCCCAGGGGCAATCAGCCCCAGCATTTT	CASSFEGPRGNQPQHF
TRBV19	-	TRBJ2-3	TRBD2	TGTGCCAGTCAACGGGAGGGCCGCGCAGATACGCAGTATTTT	CASQREGRADTQYF
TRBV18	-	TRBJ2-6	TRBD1	TGTGCCAGCTCACTTACAGGGGGATATTCTGGGGCCAACGTCCTGACTTTC	CASSLTGGYSGANVLTF
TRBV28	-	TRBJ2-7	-	TGTGCCAGCAGTTCCCGGGCGAGGGGGACCTACGAGCAGTACTTC	CASSSRARGTYEQYF
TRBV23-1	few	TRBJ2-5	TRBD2	TGCGCCAGCAGTCGAACGACCGGGACTAGGATCCGAGAGACCCAGTACTTC	CASSRTTGTRIRETQYF
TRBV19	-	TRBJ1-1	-	TGTGCCAGTAGTATATCCGGGGGAAGGGCTGAAGCTTTCTTT	CASSISGGRAEAFF
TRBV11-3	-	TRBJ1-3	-	TGTGCCAGCAGCTTGGGGGGTTTAGGATCTGGAAACACCATATATTTT	CASSLGGLGSGNTIYF
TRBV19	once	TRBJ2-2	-	TGTGCCAGTAGTATAAAGGCCGCCCAGACCACCGGGGAGCTGTTTTTT	CASSIKAAQTTGELFF
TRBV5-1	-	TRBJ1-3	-	TGCGCCAGCAGCTGGGGGACGGTTGGAAACACCATATATTTT	CASSWGTVGNTIYF
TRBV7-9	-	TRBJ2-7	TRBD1	TGTGCCAGCAGCTTGGGACAGTACAACTCCTACGAGCAGTACTTC	CASSLGQYNSYEQYF
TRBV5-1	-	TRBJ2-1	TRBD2	TGCGCCAGCAGCTTGGCCGGGAGCGGGGAGTCGGATGAGCAGTTCTTC	CASSLAGSGESDEQFF
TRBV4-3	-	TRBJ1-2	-	TGCGCCAGCAGCCAAGAATACAGAGACTATGGCTACACCTTC	CASSQEYRDYGYTF
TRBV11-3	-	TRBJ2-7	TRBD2	TGTGCCAGCTCAGCGGGGGGGAACTCCTACGAGCAGTACTTC	CASSAGGNSYEQYF
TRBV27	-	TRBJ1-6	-	TGTGCCAGCAGTTCCCTCATGCGCTCCTATAATTCACCCCTCCACTTT	CASSSLMRSYNSPLHF
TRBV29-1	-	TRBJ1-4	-	TGCAGCGTAGTGGAGCCAGGGGAAAAACTGTTTTTT	CSVVEPGEKLFF
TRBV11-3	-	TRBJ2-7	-	TGTGCCAGCCGGGACCTGGGGAAACAGTACTTC	CASRDLGKQYF
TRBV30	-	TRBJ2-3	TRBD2	TGTGCCTGGAGTGTTACTAGCGTGGGCACAGATACGCAGTATTTT	CAWSVTSVGTDTQYF
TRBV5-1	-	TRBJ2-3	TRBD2	TGCGCCAGCACCCCCGGAGCTAGCGGTAGCACAGATACGCAGTATTTT	CASTPGASGSTDTQYF
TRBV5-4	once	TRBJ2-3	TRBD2	TGTGCCAGCAGCTTGGCAAGCGGGGGAGTCTCAGATACGCAGTATTTT	CASSLASGGVSDTQYF
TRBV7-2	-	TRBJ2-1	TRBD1	TGTGCCAGCAGCCCTAAGGGGACAGTGGGGGCCTACAATGAGCAGTTCTTC	CASSPKGTVGAYNEQFF
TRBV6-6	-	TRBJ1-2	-	TGTGCCAGCAGTTCCCCCGGCAGCTTCTTCTATGGCTACACCTTC	CASSSPGSFFYGYTF
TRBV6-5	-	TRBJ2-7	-	TGTGCCAGCAGCCCCTTCGAGGGTTCCTACGAGCAGTACTTC	CASSPFEGSYEQYF
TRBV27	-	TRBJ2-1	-	TGTGCCAGCAGTCAAGGGGTAAGGTACAATGAGCAGTTCTTC	CASSQGVRYNEQFF
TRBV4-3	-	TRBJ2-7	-	TGCGCCAGCAGCCAAGAGCCTCCCAATAGACTGGGAGTGGAGCAGTACTTC	CASSQEPPNRLGVEQYF
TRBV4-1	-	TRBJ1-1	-	TGCGCCAGCAGCCAAGCGCGATTGAACACTGAAGCTTTCTTT	CASSQARLNTEAFF
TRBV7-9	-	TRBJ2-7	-	TGTGCCAGCAGCTTAAATGAGCCGCCCTACGAGCAGTACTTC	CASSLNEPPYEQYF
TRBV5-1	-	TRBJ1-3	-	TGCGCCAGCAGCTTGGCCCCAGGGCTCGGAAACACCATATATTTT	CASSLAPGLGNTIYF
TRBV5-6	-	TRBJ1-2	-	TGTGCCAGCAGCATACAGGGCTCCTGGGCTGGGGGCTACACCTTC	CASSIQGSWAGGYTF
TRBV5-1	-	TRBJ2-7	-	TGCGCCAGCAGCCCTGTGAGGGTGGACGAGCAGTACTTC	CASSPVRVDEQYF
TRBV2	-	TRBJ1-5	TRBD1	TGTGCCAGCAAGCCAGGACAGGGTGATCAGCCCCAGCATTTT	CASKPGQGDQPQHF
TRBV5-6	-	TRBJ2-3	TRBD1	TGTGCCAGCAGCCTTGGGATGACAGGGGGGCACCACCCCGATTTT	CASSLGMTGGHHPDF
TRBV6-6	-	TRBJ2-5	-	TGTGCCAGCAGTTATGTCGGAGAGACCCAGTACTTC	CASSYVGETQYF
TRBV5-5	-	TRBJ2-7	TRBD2	TGTGCCAGCAGCTTGCGTTTTTCGGGTTGGGAGGGGATCGAGCAGTACTTC	CASSLRFSGWEGIEQYF
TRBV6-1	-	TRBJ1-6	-	TGTGCCAGCAGTGAAGCTGGGGGTTTTAATTCACCCCTCCACTTT	CASSEAGGFNSPLHF
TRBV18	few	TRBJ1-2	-	TGTGCCAGCTCACCAGGAACTGTCAGGTCCACCTCCTATGGCTACACCTTC	CASSPGTVRSTSYGYTF
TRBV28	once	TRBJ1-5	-	TGTGCCAGCACTTTAAGCCCGGGAAGAGGCAATCAGCCCCAGCATTTT	CASTLSPGRGNQPQHF
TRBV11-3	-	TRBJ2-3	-	TGTGCCAGCGGGTCGGGAAGGCGAACAGATACGCAGTATTTT	CASGSGRRTDTQYF